This T cell receptor (beta chain) was sequenced for a study of control samples from healthy donors and cancer patients. Sequencing used immunoSEQ multiplex PCR; TCRdb keeps in-frame clones, though not all of them. This table holds roughly 160,000 clones, approximately 96% found once. V shed 4 bases and J shed 6 bases, with 25 bases lying between them. The CDR3 totals 17 residues. Germline V CDR1 and CDR2: MGHRA, YSYEKL. Source material: blood. The chain recombines TRBV4-1 with TRBJ2-7, with D possibly being TRBD1 (6 bases). The receptor's source is a young woman in good health. The CDR3 loop reads CASSPRPPGTLTLEQYF. CDR3 DNA: TGCGCCAGCAGCCCTAGGCCCCCCGGGACACTAACCCTCGAGCAGTACTTC.